A selection of T cell receptor beta chains follows, all from one sample in a study of identical twins. Via MiXCR, TCRdb re-called the 5' RACE reads, giving one row per CDR3 protein. Among about 890,000 distinct CDR3 sequences listed, roughly an eighth were seen once. This sample was also put to use in a study of yellow fever vaccine responses in identical twins.

Material for sequencing was PBMCs. These receptors were taken from a young woman in good health. Both conserved end residues are part of each CDR3. A D gene is named only where the DNA matches it firmly.

J: TRBJ1-2; V: TRBV12-3/TRBV12-4; D: -; CDR3: CASSLANGYTF
J: TRBJ2-1; V: TRBV12-3/TRBV12-4; D: -; CDR3: CASTASYNEQFF
J: TRBJ2-3; V: TRBV20-1; D: -; CDR3: CSASVGGSTDTQYF
J: TRBJ1-4; V: TRBV20-1; D: -; CDR3: CSVGRENEKLFF
J: TRBJ2-3; V: TRBV5-1; D: TRBD1; CDR3: CASSAGQGAKADTQYF
J: TRBJ2-5; V: TRBV19; D: -; CDR3: CASSTPGDRRQETQYF
J: TRBJ2-1; V: TRBV10-3; D: TRBD2; CDR3: CAISEGREDPFMFF
J: TRBJ2-4; V: TRBV18; D: -; CDR3: CASSPGVEENIQYF
J: TRBJ2-1; V: TRBV11-1; D: TRBD2; CDR3: CASSPPLYSGSSYNEQFF
J: TRBJ1-3; V: TRBV20-1; D: -; CDR3: CSAPEDSSGNTIYF
J: TRBJ2-1; V: TRBV7-8; D: TRBD1; CDR3: CASRRRDRGIDEQFF
J: TRBJ2-1; V: TRBV7-9; D: TRBD2; CDR3: CASSLAGVAGGSNEQFF
J: TRBJ1-1; V: TRBV5-1; D: -; CDR3: CASSFDRKNTEAFF
J: TRBJ2-1; V: TRBV12-3/TRBV12-4; D: TRBD2; CDR3: CASTWIAGGRGFF
J: TRBJ2-4; V: TRBV2; D: -; CDR3: CASSLQKNIQYF
J: TRBJ2-1; V: TRBV13; D: TRBD2; CDR3: CASSLGTSAYNEQFF
J: TRBJ1-2; V: TRBV4-1; D: -; CDR3: CASSPSDRRGYTF
J: TRBJ1-2; V: TRBV7-9; D: -; CDR3: CASGDTDLYGYTF
J: TRBJ2-1; V: TRBV29-1; D: -; CDR3: CSVGVTSYNEQFF
J: TRBJ2-1; V: TRBV29-1; D: TRBD2; CDR3: CSVLTSGYNEQFF
J: TRBJ2-3; V: TRBV20-1; D: -; CDR3: CSAPGFGASSTDTQYF
J: TRBJ2-1; V: TRBV20-1; D: -; CDR3: CSARGNLGYNEQFF
J: TRBJ2-1; V: TRBV14; D: -; CDR3: CASSQGYSYNEQFF
J: TRBJ2-2; V: TRBV20-1; D: -; CDR3: CSARSTGANTGELFF
J: TRBJ2-5; V: TRBV5-5; D: -; CDR3: CASSGTSEETQYF
J: TRBJ2-7; V: TRBV10-2; D: -; CDR3: CASSEWKLGERGSYEQYF
J: TRBJ1-5; V: TRBV10-3; D: TRBD1; CDR3: CATSFTGGDNQPQHF
J: TRBJ2-3; V: TRBV20-1; D: TRBD1; CDR3: CSAPTGTGSTDTQYF
J: TRBJ1-5; V: TRBV12-3/TRBV12-4; D: TRBD1; CDR3: CASSLGQVGGNQPQHF
J: TRBJ2-1; V: TRBV9; D: TRBD2; CDR3: CASSVAGGRNEQFF
J: TRBJ1-5; V: TRBV7-8; D: -; CDR3: CASSPASSNQPQHF
J: TRBJ1-2; V: TRBV10-3; D: -; CDR3: CATNPGVAYYGYTF
J: TRBJ1-2; V: TRBV5-1; D: -; CDR3: CASSGGPAENYGYTF
J: TRBJ1-6; V: TRBV20-1; D: -; CDR3: CSAGPTGYNSPLHF
J: TRBJ2-5; V: TRBV29-1; D: TRBD2; CDR3: CSVGGSSGGAEETQYF
J: TRBJ2-5; V: TRBV6-5; D: -; CDR3: CASSYSPDRGTQYF
J: TRBJ2-7; V: TRBV28; D: -; CDR3: CASSLWRLPPYEQYF
J: TRBJ2-7; V: TRBV3-1; D: TRBD2; CDR3: CASSPRRTSGEGYEQYF
J: TRBJ1-6; V: TRBV7-9; D: -; CDR3: CASTLTTLESPLHF
J: TRBJ2-5; V: TRBV29-1; D: -; CDR3: CSTGTQRETQYF
J: TRBJ2-7; V: TRBV5-1; D: -; CDR3: CASSLDMRKDPTKQYF
J: TRBJ2-7; V: TRBV29-1; D: -; CDR3: CSAEGDSSYEQYF
J: TRBJ1-1; V: TRBV29-1; D: -; CDR3: CSVRRANTEAFF
J: TRBJ2-7; V: TRBV29-1; D: -; CDR3: CSVAYSSRDGGSYEQYF
J: TRBJ2-1; V: TRBV5-6; D: -; CDR3: CASSFSSSGEQFF